The source of this T cell receptor beta chain is a study of T cells in Graves' hyperthyroidism and ophthalmopathy. Findings of the study overall: Most thyroid-expanded clonotypes above 0.001 were also found in blood.

This clonotype was seen ten or more times. Its antigen is not known. It was RNA transcripts that yielded the amplified TCR beta CDR3 regions. The study used the HTBI primer set for a first-round RT-PCR of the TCR CDR3. MiXCR, run by TCRdb on the multiplex PCR reads, gives a single entry per CDR3 protein. The sample includes over 350,000 distinct CDR3 sequences, roughly 18% of them seen just once. The diagnoses drew upon clinical symptoms, serum thyroxine and TRAb, thyroid ultrasound and orbital computed tomography. Germline assignment: CDR1 SGHRS and CDR2 YFSETQ. The V end lost 0 bases, the J end lost 3 bases, and 9 bases lay between the germline ends. The CDR3 extends over 15 amino acids.

The sequenced sample consisted of blood. The rearrangement uses TRBV5-1 and TRBJ2-2, with D maybe TRBD1 (5 bases). The clonotype was recovered from a man aged 18 to 29 with Graves' ophthalmopathy. CDR3 amino acids: CASSLVGQDTGELFF. In nucleotides, the CDR3 is TGCGCCAGCAGCTTGGTGGGGCAGGACACCGGGGAGCTGTTTTTT. The whole variable domain, filled in from reference TRBV5-1 and TRBJ2-2, reads KAGVTQTPRYLIKTRGQQVTLSCSPISGHRSVSWYQQTPGQGLQFLFEYFSETQRNKGNFPGRFSGRQFSNSRSEMNVSTLELGDSALYLCASSLVGQDTGELFFGEGSRLTVL.